These T cell receptor beta chains were read from a single sample in a study of T-cell reconstitution after alpha-beta-depleted transplantation in children. TCRdb recomputed calls from the PCR reads with MiXCR, one row per CDR3 protein. The data contain about 230,000 distinct CDR3 sequences, about 11% of them singletons. This sample comprised PBMCs from the stem cell graft donor, obtained from the stem cell graft. The receptors here all came from a human donor who donated a stem cell graft to a child with acute lymphoblastic leukemia. Both conserved end residues are part of each CDR3. The D gene is left open where the match is weak. Only part of the rows carry a size: once, few, many, or a class if the clone is expanded.

CASRTSGAERGSPLHF	TGTGCCAGCAGGACCTCGGGGGCGGAGCGAGGTTCACCCCTCCACTTT	TRBV25-1	-	TRBJ1-6	few
CATRPDGRLQETQYF	TGTGCCACTCGGCCGGACGGTAGACTCCAAGAGACCCAGTACTTC	TRBV10-3	-	TRBJ2-5	few
CSVQDRVANEKLFF	TGCAGCGTCCAGGACAGGGTGGCTAATGAAAAACTGTTTTTT	TRBV29-1	TRBD1	TRBJ1-4	many
CATSRGPGPRLGGRSYNEQFF	TGTGCCACCAGCAGAGGGCCCGGGCCTAGACTGGGTGGTCGCTCCTACAATGAGCAGTTCTTC	TRBV15	-	TRBJ2-1	-
CASRGHTEAFF	TGTGCCAGCAGAGGACACACTGAAGCTTTCTTT	TRBV12-3/TRBV12-4	-	TRBJ1-1	-
CASRPDRVTEAFF	TGTGCCAGCAGGCCCGACAGGGTCACTGAAGCTTTCTTT	TRBV7-9	TRBD1	TRBJ1-1	many
CASSPETGGAETQYF	TGTGCCAGCTCACCAGAGACAGGGGGTGCAGAGACCCAGTACTTC	TRBV18	TRBD1	TRBJ2-5	many
CATSETGRSETQYF	TGTGCCACCAGTGAGACCGGGAGATCGGAGACCCAGTACTTC	TRBV24-1	-	TRBJ2-5	many
CAIRRTGSRDEKLFF	TGTGCCATCAGGAGAACAGGGTCGCGGGATGAAAAACTGTTTTTT	TRBV10-3	-	TRBJ1-4	many
CASSLGDGWTQYF	TGCGCCAGCAGCTTGGGTGACGGATGGACCCAGTACTTC	TRBV5-1	-	TRBJ2-5	few
CASSQEAPGQDYNEQFF	TGCGCCAGCAGCCAAGAGGCCCCGGGACAGGACTACAATGAGCAGTTCTTC	TRBV4-3	TRBD1	TRBJ2-1	many
CSVEELTGELFF	TGCAGCGTTGAAGAGCTCACCGGGGAGCTGTTTTTT	TRBV29-1	-	TRBJ2-2	many
CASSFGTGGEKLFF	TGCGCCAGCAGCTTCGGGACGGGGGGCGAAAAACTGTTTTTT	TRBV5-1	-	TRBJ1-4	many
CSASGGPPNEQFF	TGCAGTGCTAGCGGGGGTCCTCCCAATGAGCAGTTCTTC	TRBV20-1	-	TRBJ2-1	many
CASSRHVCLAGVLVGGYTF	TGTGCCAGCAGCCGCCACGTTTGTCTGGCAGGGGTATTGGTTGGTGGCTACACCTTC	TRBV3-1	-	TRBJ1-2	many
CASSFRHRETGGYTF	TGTGCCAGCAGCTTTCGTCACAGGGAGACAGGGGGCTACACCTTC	TRBV7-8	TRBD1	TRBJ1-2	many
CATSDRLAGGPELADTQYF	TGTGCCACCAGCGATCGACTAGCGGGAGGGCCGGAACTTGCAGATACGCAGTATTTT	TRBV15	TRBD2	TRBJ2-3	few
CASSYVNLSDEQFF	TGTGCCAGCAGTTACGTCAACTTGAGCGATGAGCAGTTCTTC	TRBV6-2/TRBV6-3	-	TRBJ2-1	many
CASSSGQDIVLEQYF	TGTGCCAGCAGCTCGGGACAGGATATTGTCTTGGAGCAGTACTTC	TRBV13	TRBD1	TRBJ2-7	many
CASGLSGTENGYTF	TGTGCCAGCGGGTTATCCGGGACAGAGAATGGCTACACCTTC	TRBV7-6	TRBD1	TRBJ1-2	many
CASSEFDSNQPQHF	TGTGCCAGCAGTGAATTTGATAGCAATCAGCCCCAGCATTTT	TRBV2	-	TRBJ1-5	many
CASSLRRVSGQNTEAFF	TGTGCCAGCAGCCTTCGAAGGGTCAGCGGCCAGAACACTGAAGCTTTCTTT	TRBV7-8	-	TRBJ1-1	-
CASSLGTSRFNEQFF	TGTGCCAGCAGTTTGGGGACTAGCAGATTCAATGAGCAGTTCTTC	TRBV12-3/TRBV12-4	TRBD2	TRBJ2-1	-
CASSQAGADTQYF	TGTGCCAGCAGCCAAGCGGGGGCAGATACGCAGTATTTT	TRBV3-1	-	TRBJ2-3	many
CASSYSGADPNEQFF	TGTGCCAGCAGTTACTCGGGAGCCGACCCAAATGAGCAGTTCTTC	TRBV6-5	-	TRBJ2-1	many